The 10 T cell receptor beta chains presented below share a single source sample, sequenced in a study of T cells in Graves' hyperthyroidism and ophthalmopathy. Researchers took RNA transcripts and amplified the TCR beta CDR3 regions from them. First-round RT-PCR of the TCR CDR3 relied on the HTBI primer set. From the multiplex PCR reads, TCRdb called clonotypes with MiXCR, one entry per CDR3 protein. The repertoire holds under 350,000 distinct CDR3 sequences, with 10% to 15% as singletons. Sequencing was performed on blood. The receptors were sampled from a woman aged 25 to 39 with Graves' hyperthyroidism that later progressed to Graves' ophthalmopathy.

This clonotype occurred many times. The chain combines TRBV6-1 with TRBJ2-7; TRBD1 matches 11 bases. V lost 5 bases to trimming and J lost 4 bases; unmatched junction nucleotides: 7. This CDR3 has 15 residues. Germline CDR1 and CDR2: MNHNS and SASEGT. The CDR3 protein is CASSREDRGRYEQYF. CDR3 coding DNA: TGTGCCAGCAGTCGGGAGGACAGGGGGCGTTACGAGCAGTACTTC.

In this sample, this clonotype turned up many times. The CDR3 sequence: CASSTGWSTEAFF. The CDR3 DNA follows: TGTGCCAGTAGTACAGGGTGGAGCACTGAAGCTTTCTTT. The chain uses TRBV19 and TRBJ1-1, with D maybe TRBD1 (5 bases). The length of the CDR3 is 13 residues. With 4 bases removed from V and 4 bases from J, the gap between germline ends came to 10 bases. Germline V gene lookup returns CDR1 LNHDA and CDR2 SQIVND (reference sequence).

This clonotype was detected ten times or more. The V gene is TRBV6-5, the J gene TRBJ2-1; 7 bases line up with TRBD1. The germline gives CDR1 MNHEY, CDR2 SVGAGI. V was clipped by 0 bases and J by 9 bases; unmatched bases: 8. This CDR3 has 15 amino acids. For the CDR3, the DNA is TGTGCCAGCAGTTACTCGAAGGTCAGGGGGATTGAGCAGTTCTTC. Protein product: CASSYSKVRGIEQFF.

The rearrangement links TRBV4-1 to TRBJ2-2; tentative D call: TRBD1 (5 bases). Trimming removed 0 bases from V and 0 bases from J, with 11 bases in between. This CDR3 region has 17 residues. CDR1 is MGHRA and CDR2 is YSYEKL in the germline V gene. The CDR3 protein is CASSQEYGHPNTGELFF. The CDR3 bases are TGCGCCAGCAGCCAAGAATACGGACACCCGAACACCGGGGAGCTGTTTTTT.

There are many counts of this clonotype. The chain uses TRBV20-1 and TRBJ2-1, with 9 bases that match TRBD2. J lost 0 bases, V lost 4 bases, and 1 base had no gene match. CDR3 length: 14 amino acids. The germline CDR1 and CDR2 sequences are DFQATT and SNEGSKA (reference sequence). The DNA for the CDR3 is TGCAGTGCTAATAGCGGGAGCTCCTACAATGAGCAGTTCTTC. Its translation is CSANSGSSYNEQFF.

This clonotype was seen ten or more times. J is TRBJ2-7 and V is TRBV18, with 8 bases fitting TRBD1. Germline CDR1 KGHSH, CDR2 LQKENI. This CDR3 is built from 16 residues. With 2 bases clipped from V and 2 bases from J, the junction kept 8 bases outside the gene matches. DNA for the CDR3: TGTGCCAGCTCACCAAAAACCGGACAGGGACCCTACGAGCAGTACTTC. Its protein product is CASSPKTGQGPYEQYF.

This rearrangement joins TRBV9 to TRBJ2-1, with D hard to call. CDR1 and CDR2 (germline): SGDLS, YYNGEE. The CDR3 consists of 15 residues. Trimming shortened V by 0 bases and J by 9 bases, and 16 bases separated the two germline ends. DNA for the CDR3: TGTGCCAGCAGCGTAGCTTCTACCATTATCGGTGAGCAGTTCTTC. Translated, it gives CASSVASTIIGEQFF.

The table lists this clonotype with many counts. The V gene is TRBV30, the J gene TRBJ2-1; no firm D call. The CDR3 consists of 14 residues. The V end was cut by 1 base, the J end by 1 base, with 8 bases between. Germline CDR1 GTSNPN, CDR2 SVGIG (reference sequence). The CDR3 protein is CAWSGAPSYNEQFF. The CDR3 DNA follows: TGTGCCTGGAGTGGGGCACCTTCCTACAATGAGCAGTTCTTC.

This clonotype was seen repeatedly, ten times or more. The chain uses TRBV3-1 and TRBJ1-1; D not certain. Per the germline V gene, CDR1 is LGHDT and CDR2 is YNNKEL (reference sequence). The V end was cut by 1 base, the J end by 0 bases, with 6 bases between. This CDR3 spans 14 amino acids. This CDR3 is CASSQGFVNTEAFF. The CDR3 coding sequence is TGTGCCAGCAGCCAAGGTTTTGTGAACACTGAAGCTTTCTTT.

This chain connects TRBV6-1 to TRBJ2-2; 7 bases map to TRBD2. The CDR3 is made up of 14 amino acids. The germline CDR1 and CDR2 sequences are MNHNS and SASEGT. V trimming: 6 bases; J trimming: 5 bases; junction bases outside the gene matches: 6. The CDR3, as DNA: TGTGCCAGCAGCCGACTAGCAGCTACCGGGGAGCTGTTTTTT. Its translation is CASSRLAATGELFF.